This TCR beta chain was identified during a study of graft-versus-host responses after intestinal transplantation. Looking at the study overall: Isolated intestinal, liver-intestinal, or multivisceral transplants were what recipients had.

Assay: immunoSEQ multiplex PCR; the TCRdb copy retains only in-frame clones and omits some. The sample includes about 110,000 clones, approximately 93% of them seen just once. In the case of this clone: Its antigen remains unknown.

This TCR derives from a human donor who was the organ donor for an intestinal transplant. Sequencing was performed on unstimulated CD8+ T cells sorted from spleen or lymph node cells, taken before transplant.

DNA of the CDR3: TGTGCCAGCAGTTACGGGAGGGGGTACAATGAGCAGTTCTTC. Translated, it gives CASSYGRGYNEQFF. The rearrangement links TRBV6-5 to TRBJ2-1; possible D gene TRBD2, 7 bases. CDR3 size: 14 residues. Germline assignment: CDR1 MNHEY and CDR2 SVGAGI. V was trimmed by 2 bases and J by 4 bases, leaving 9 bases between them.